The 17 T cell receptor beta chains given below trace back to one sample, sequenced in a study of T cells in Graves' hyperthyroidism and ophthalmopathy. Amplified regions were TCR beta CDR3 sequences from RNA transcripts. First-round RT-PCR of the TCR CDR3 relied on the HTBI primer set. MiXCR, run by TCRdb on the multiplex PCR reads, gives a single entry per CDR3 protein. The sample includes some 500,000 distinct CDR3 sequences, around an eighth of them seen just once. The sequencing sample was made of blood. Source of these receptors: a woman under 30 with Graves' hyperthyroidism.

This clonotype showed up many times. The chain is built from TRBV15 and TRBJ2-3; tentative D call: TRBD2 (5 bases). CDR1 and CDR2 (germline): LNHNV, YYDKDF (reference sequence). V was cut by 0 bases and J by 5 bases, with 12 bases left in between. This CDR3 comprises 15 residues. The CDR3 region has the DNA TGTGCCACCAGCAGAGATCCGGCCGAGGGAGATACGCAGTATTTT. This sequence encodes CATSRDPAEGDTQYF.

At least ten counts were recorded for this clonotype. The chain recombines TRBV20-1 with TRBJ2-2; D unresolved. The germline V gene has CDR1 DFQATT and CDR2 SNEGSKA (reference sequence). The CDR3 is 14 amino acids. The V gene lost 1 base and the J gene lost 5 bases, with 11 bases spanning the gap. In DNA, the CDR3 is TGCAGTGCTAGAGGGCTTCCCAGAACCGGGGAGCTGTTTTTT. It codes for CSARGLPRTGELFF.

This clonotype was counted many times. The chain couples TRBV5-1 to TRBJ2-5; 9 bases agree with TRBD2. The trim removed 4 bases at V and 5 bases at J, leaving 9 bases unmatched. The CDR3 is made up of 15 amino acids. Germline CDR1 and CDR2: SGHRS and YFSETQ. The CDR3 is CASSPDLAGRETQYF. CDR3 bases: TGCGCCAGCAGCCCGGACCTAGCGGGAAGGGAGACCCAGTACTTC.

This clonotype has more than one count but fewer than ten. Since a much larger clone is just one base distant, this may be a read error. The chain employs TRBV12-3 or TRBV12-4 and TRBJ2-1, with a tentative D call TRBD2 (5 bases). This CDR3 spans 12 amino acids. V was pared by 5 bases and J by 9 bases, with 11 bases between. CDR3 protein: CASSRTAGEQFF. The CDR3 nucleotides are TGTGCCAGCAGTCGGACTGCAGGTGAGCAGTTCTTC.

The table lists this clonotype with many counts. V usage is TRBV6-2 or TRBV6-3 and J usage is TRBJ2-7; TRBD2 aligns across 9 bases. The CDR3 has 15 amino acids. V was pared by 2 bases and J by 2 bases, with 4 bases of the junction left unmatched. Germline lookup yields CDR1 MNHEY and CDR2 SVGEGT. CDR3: CASSYRASGTYEQYF. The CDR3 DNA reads TGTGCCAGCAGTTACCGTGCTAGCGGGACCTACGAGCAGTACTTC.

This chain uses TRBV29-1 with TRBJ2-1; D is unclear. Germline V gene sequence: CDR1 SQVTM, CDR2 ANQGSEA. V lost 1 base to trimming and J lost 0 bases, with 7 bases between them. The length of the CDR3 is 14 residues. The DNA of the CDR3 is TGCAGCGTTGAAGTACAAACCTCCTACAATGAGCAGTTCTTC. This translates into CSVEVQTSYNEQFF.

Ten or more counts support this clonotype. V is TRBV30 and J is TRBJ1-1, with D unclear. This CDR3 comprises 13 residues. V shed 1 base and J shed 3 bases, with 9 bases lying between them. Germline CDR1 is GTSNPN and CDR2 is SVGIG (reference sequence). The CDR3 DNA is TGTGCCTGGAGTGACGGTACGGACACTGAAGCTTTCTTT. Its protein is CAWSDGTDTEAFF.

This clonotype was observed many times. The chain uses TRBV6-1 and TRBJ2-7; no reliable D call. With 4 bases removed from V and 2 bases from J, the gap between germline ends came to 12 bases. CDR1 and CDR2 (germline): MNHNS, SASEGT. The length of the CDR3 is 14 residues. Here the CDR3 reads CASSALDGPYEQYV. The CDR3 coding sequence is TGTGCCAGCAGTGCCCTTGACGGCCCCTACGAGCAGTACGTC.

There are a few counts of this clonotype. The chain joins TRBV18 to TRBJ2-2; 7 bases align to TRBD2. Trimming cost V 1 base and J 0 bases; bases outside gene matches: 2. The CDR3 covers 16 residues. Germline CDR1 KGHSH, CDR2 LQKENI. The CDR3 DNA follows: TGTGCCAGCTCACCACGGGGACTATCGAACACCGGGGAGCTGTTTTTT. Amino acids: CASSPRGLSNTGELFF.

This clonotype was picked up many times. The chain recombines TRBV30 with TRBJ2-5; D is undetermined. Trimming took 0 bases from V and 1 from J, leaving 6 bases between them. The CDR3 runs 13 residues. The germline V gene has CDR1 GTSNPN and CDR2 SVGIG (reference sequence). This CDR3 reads CAWSVLSQETQYF. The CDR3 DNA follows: TGTGCCTGGAGTGTACTAAGCCAAGAGACCCAGTACTTC. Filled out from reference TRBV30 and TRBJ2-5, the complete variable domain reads SQTIHQWPATLVQPVGSPLSLECTVEGTSNPNLYWYRQAAGRGLQLLFYSVGIGQISSEVPQNLSASRPQDRQFILSSKKLLLSDSGFYLCAWSVLSQETQYFGPGTRLLVL.

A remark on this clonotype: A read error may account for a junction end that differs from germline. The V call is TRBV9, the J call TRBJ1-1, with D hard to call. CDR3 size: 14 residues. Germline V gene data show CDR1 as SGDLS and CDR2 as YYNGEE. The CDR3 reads CASSVGSFSTEVFF. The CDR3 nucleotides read TGTGCCAGCAGCGTAGGCAGCTTTTCCACTGAAGTTTTCTTT.

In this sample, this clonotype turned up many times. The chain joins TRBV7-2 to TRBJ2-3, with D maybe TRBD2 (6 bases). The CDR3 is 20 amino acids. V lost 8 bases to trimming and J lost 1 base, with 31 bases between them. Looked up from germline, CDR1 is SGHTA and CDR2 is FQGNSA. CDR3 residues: CASQPNKGTRNPLGTDTQYF. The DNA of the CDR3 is TGTGCCAGCCAGCCTAATAAGGGGACTCGAAACCCGTTAGGCACAGATACGCAGTATTTT.

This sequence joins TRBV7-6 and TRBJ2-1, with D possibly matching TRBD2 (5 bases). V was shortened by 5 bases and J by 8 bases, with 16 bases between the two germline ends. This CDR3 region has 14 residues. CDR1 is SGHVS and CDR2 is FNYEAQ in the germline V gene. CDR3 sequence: CASSPRGSRDEQFF. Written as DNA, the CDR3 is TGTGCCAGCAGCCCTAGAGGGTCTAGGGATGAGCAGTTCTTC.

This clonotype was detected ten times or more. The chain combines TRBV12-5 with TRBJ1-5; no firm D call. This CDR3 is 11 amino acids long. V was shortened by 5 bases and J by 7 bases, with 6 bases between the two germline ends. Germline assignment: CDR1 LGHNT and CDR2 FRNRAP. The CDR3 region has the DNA TGTGCTAGTGGTCCCCCACAGCCCCAGCATTTT. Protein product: CASGPPQPQHF.

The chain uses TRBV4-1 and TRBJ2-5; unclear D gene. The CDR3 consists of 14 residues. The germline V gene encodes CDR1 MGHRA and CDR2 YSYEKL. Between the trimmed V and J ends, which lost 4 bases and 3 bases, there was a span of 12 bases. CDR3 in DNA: TGCGCCAGCAGCCTCGTTGCGGAGAAAGAGACCCAGTACTTC. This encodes CASSLVAEKETQYF.

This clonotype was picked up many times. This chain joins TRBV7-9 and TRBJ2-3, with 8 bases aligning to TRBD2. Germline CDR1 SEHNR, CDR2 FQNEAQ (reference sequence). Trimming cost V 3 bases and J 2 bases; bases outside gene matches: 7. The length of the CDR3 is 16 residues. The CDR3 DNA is TGTGCCAGCAGCTTCCCCTTAGCGGGGAACACAGATACGCAGTATTTT. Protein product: CASSFPLAGNTDTQYF.

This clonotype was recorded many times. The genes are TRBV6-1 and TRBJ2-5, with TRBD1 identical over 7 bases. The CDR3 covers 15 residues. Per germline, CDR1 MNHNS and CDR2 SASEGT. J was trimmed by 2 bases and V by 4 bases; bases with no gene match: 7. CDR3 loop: CASSAQTGMQETQYF. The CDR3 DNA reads TGTGCCAGCAGTGCTCAGACAGGGATGCAAGAGACCCAGTACTTC.